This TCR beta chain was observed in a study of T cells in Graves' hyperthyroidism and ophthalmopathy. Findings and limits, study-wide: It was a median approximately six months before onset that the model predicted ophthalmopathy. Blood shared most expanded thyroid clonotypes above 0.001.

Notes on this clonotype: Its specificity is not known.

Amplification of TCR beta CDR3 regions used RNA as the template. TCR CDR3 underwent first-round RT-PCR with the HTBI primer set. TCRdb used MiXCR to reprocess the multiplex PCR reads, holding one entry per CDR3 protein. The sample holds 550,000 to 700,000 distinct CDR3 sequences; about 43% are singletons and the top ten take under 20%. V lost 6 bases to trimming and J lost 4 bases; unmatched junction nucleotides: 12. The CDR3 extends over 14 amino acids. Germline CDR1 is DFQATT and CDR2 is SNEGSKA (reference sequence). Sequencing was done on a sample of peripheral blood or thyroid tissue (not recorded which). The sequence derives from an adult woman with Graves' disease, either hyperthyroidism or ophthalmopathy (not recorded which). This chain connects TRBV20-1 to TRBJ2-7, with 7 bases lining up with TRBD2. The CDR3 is CSASRPGGGYEQYF. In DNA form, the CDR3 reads TGCAGTGCCAGCCGGCCCGGGGGAGGGTACGAGCAGTACTTC.